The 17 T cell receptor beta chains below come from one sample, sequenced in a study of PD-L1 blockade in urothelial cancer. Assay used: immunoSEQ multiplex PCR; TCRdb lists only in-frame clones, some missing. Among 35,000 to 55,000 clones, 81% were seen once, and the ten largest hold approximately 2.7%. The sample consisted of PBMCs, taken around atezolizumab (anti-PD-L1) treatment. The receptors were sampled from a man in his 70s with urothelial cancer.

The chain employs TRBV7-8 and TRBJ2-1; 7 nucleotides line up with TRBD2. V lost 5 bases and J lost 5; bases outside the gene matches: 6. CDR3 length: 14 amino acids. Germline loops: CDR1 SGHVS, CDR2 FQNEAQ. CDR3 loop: CASSRKRGNNEQFF. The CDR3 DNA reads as TGTGCCAGCAGCCGAAAGCGGGGAAACAATGAGCAGTTCTTC.

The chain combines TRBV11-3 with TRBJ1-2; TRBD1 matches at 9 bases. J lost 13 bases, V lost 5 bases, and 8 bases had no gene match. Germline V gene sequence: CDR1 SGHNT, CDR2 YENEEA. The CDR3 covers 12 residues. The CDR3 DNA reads TGTGCCAGCAGCCGGGACAGGGAGCTCTCCACCTTC. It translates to CASSRDRELSTF. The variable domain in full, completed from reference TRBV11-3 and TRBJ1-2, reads EAGVVQSPRYKIIEKKQPVAFWCNPISGHNTLYWYLQNLGQGPELLIRYENEEAVDDSQLPKDRFSAERLKGVDSTLKIQPAELGDSAVYLCASSRDRELSTFGSGTRLTVV.

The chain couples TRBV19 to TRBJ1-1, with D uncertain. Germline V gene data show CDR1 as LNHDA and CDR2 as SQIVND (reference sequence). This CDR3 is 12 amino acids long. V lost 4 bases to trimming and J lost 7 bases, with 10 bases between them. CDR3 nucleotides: TGTGCCAGTAGTACCTACAGCTATGAAGCTTTCTTT. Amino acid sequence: CASSTYSYEAFF.

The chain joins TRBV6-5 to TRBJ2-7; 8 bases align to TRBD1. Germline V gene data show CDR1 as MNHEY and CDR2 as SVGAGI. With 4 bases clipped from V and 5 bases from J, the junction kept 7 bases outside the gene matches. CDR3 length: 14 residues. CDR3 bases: TGTGCCAGCAGTTTAGGACAGGGATCGGACGAGCAGTACTTC. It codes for CASSLGQGSDEQYF.

The CDR3 bases are TGTGCCAGCTCACCACAGGATTATAGGGGGCCCGATGAAAAACTGTTTTTT. Protein product: CASSPQDYRGPDEKLFF. The chain carries TRBV18 and TRBJ1-4; 7 bases line up with TRBD1. The CDR3 has 17 residues. Losses at the gene ends were 1 base for V and 6 bases for J; bases not matched to a gene: 11. The V gene's germline CDR1 is KGHSH and CDR2 LQKENI.

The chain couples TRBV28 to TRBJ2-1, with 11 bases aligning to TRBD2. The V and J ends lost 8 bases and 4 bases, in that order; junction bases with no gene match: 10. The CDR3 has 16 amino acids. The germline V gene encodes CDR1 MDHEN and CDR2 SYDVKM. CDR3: CASRGLAGSSYNEQFF. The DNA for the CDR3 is TGTGCCAGCCGAGGACTAGCGGGTTCTTCATACAATGAGCAGTTCTTC.

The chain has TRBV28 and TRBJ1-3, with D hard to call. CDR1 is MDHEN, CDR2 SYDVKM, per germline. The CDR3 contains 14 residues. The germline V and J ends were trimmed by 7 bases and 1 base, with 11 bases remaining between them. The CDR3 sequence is CASTLSLSGNTIYF. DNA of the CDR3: TGTGCCAGCACCTTGTCTCTATCTGGAAACACCATATATTTT.

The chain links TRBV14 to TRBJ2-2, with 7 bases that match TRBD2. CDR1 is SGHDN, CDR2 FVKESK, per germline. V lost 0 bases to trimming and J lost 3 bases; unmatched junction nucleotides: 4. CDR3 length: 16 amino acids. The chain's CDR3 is CASSQDLGGDTGELFF. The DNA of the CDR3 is TGTGCCAGCAGCCAAGATTTGGGGGGGGACACCGGGGAGCTGTTTTTT. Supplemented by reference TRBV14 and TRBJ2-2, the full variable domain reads EAGVTQFPSHSVIEKGQTVTLRCDPISGHDNLYWYRRVMGKEIKFLLHFVKESKQDESGMPNNRFLAERTGGTYSTLKVQPAELEDSGVYFCASSQDLGGDTGELFFGEGSRLTVL.

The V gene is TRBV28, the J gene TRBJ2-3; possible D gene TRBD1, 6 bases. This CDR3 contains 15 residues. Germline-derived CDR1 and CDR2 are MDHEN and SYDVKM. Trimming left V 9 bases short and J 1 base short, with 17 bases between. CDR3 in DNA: TGTGCCAGTATAAAACAGGGATCCCGCACAGATACGCAGTATTTT. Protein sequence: CASIKQGSRTDTQYF.

The CDR3 spells CSASQSYEQYF. In DNA form, the CDR3 reads TGCAGTGCTTCTCAGTCCTACGAGCAGTACTTC. The chain links TRBV20-1 to TRBJ2-7; no definite D call. Germline V gene data show CDR1 as DFQATT and CDR2 as SNEGSKA (reference sequence). Between the trimmed V and J ends, which lost 5 bases and 1 base, there was a span of 6 bases. CDR3 length: 11 residues.

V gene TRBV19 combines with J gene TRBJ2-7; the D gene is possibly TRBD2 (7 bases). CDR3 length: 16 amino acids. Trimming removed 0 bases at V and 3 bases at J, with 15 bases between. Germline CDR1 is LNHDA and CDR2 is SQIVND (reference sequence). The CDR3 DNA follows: TGTGCCAGTAGTATAGATCGGGGGGCCCTCCTCTACGAGCAGTACTTC. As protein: CASSIDRGALLYEQYF.

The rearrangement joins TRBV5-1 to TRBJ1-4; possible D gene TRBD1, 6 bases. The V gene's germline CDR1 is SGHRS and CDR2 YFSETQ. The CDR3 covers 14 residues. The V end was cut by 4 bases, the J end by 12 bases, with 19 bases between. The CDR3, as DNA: TGCGCCAGCAGCCGCACGCAGGGGACGGAACAACTGTTTTTT. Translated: CASSRTQGTEQLFF.

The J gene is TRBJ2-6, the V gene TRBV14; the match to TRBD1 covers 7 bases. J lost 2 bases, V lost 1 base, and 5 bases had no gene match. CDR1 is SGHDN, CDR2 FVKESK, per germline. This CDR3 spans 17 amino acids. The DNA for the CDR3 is TGTGCCAGCAGCCAAGCAAACGGACAGGCTGGGGCCAACGTCCTGACTTTC. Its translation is CASSQANGQAGANVLTF.

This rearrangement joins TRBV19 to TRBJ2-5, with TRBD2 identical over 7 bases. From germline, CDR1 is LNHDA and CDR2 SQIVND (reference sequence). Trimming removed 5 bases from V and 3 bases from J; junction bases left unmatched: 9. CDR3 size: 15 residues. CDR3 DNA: TGTGCCAGTAGTTCACAAGGACTAGACGAAGAGACCCAGTACTTC. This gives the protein CASSSQGLDEETQYF.

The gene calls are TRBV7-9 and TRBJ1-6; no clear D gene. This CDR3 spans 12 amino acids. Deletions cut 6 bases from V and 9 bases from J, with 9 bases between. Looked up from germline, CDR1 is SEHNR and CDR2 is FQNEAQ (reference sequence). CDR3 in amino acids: CASRIDTSPLHF. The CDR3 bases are TGTGCCAGCAGAATCGACACTTCACCCCTCCACTTT. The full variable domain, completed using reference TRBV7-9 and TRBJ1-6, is DTGVSQNPRHKITKRGQNVTFRCDPISEHNRLYWYRQTLGQGPEFLTYFQNEAQLEKSRLLSDRFSAERPKGSFSTLEIQRTEQGDSAMYLCASRIDTSPLHFGNGTRLTVT.

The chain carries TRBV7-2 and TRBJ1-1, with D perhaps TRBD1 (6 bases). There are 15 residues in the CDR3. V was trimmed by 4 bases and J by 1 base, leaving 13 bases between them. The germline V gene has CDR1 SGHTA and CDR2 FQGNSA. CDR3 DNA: TGTGCCAGCAGCTCACCTACAGGGCGGAACACTGAAGCTTTCTTT. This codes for CASSSPTGRNTEAFF.

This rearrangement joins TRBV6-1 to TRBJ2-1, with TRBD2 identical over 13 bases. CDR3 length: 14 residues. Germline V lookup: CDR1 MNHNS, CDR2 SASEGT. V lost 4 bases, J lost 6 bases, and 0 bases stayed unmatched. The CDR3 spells CASSGLAGGNEQFF. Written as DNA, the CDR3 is TGTGCCAGCAGTGGACTAGCGGGGGGCAATGAGCAGTTCTTC.